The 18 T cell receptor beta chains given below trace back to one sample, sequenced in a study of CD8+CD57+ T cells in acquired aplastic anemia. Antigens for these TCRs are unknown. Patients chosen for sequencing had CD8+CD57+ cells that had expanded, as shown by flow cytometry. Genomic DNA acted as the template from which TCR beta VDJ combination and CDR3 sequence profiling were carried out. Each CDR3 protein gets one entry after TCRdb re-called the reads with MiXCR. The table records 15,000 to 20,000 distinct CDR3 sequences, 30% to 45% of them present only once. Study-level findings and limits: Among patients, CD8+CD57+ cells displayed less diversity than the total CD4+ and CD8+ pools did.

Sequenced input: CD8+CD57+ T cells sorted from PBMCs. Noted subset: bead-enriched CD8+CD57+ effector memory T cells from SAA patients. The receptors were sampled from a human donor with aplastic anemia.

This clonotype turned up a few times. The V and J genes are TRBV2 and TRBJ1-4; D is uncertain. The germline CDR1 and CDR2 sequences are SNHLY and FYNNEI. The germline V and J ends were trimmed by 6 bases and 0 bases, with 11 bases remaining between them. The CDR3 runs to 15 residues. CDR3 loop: CASRNSVATNEKLFF. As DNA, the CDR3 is TGTGCCAGCAGGAACAGCGTTGCAACTAATGAAAAACTGTTTTTT.

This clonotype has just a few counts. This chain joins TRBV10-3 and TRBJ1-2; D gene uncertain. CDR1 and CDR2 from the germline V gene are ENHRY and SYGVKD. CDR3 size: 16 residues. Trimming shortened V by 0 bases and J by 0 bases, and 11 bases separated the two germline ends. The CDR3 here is CAISESGMNPNYGYTF. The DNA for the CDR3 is TGTGCCATCAGTGAGTCCGGGATGAACCCTAACTATGGCTACACCTTC.

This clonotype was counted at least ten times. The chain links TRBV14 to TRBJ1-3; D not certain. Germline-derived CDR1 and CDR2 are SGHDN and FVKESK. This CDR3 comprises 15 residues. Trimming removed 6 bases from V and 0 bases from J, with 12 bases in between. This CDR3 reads CASSQQTLSGNTIYF. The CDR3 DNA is TGTGCCAGCAGTCAACAAACCCTCTCTGGAAACACCATATATTTT.

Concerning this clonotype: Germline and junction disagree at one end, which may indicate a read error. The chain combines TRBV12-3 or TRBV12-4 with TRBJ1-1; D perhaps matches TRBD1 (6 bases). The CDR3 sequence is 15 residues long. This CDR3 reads CASSKGGGAGTEAFF. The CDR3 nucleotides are TGTGCCAGCAGCAAAGGGGGGGGCGCAGGGACTGAAGCCTTCTTT.

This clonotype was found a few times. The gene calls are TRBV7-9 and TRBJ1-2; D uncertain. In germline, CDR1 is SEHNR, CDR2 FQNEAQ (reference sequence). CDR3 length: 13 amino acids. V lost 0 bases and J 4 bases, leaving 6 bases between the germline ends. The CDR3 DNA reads TGTGCCAGCAGCTTAGCGCTTTCCTATGGCTACACCTTC. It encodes CASSLALSYGYTF.

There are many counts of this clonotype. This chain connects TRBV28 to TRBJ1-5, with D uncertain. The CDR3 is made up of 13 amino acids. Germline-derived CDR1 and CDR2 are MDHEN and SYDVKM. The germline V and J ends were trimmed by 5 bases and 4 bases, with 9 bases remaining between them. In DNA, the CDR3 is TGTGCCAGCAGTCCCGGAGCTAATCAGCCCCAGCATTTT. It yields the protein CASSPGANQPQHF.

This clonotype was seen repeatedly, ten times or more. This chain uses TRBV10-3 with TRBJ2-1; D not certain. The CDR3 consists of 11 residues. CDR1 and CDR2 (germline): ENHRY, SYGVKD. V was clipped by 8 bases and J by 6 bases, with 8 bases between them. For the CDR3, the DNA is TGTGCCATCGGCAGCCGCAATGAGCAGTTCTTC. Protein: CAIGSRNEQFF.

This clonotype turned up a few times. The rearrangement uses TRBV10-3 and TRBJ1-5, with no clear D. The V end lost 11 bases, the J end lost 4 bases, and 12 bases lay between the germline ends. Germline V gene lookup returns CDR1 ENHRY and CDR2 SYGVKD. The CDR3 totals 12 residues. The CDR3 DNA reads TGTGCCTCCTCTGGGGAGAATCAGCCCCAGCATTTT. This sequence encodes CASSGENQPQHF.

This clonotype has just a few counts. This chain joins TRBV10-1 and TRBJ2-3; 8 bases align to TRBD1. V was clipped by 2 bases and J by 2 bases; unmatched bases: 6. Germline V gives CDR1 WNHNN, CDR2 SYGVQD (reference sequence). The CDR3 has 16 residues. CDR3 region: CASSEPTGEYTDTQYF. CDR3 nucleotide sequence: TGCGCCAGCAGTGAGCCGACAGGGGAATACACAGATACGCAGTATTTT.

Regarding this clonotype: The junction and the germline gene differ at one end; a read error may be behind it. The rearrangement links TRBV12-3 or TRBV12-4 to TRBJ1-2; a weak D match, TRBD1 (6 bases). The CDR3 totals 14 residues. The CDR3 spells CASGIYRENYGHTF. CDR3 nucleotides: TGTGCCAGCGGTATCTACAGGGAGAACTATGGCCACACCTTC.

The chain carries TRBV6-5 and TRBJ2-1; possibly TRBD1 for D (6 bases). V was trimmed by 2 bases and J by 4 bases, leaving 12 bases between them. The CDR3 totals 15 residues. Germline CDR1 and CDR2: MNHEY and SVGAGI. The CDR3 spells CASSYGRQAYNEQFF. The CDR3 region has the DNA TGTGCCAGCAGTTACGGTCGACAGGCTTACAATGAGCAGTTCTTC.

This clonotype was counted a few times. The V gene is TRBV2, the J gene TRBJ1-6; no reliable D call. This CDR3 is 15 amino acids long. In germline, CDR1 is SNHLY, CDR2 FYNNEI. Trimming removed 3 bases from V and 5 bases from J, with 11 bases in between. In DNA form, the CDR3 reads TGTGCCAGCAGTGACGGGGTGGTTAATAATTCACCCCTCCACTTT. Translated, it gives CASSDGVVNNSPLHF.

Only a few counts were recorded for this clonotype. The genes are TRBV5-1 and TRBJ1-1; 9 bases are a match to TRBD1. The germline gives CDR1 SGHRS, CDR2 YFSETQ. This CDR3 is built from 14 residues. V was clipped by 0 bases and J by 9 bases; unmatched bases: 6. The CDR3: CASSLEGTGRKAFF. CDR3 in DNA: TGCGCCAGCAGCTTGGAAGGGACAGGGCGGAAAGCTTTCTTT.

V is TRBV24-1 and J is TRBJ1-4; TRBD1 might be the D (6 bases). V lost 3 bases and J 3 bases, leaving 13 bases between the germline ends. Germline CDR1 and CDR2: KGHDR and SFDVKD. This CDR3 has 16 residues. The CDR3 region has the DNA TGTGCCACCAGTGATCCGCTGACAGGCCCTAATGAAAAACTGTTTTTT. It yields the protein CATSDPLTGPNEKLFF.

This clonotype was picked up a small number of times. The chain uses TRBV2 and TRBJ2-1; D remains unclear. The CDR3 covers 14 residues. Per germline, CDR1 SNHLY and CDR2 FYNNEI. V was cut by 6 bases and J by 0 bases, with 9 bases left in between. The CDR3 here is CASRGLSSYNEQFF. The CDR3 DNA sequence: TGTGCCAGCAGGGGTCTAAGCTCCTACAATGAGCAGTTCTTC.

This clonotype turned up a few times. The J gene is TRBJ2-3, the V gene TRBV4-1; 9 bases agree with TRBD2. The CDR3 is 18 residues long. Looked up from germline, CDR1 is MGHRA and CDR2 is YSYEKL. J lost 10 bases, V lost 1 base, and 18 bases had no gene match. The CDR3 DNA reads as TGCGCCAGCAGCCAAGTCGCGGGGGGGGACTCGAAAAGGGTTGCGCAGTATTTT. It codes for CASSQVAGGDSKRVAQYF.

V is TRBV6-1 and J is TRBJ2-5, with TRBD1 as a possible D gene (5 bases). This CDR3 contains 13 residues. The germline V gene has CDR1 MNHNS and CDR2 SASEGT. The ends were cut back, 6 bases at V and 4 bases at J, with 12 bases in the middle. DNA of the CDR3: TGTGCCAGCAGAACAGCAGGGTCAGAGACCCAGTACTTC. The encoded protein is CASRTAGSETQYF.

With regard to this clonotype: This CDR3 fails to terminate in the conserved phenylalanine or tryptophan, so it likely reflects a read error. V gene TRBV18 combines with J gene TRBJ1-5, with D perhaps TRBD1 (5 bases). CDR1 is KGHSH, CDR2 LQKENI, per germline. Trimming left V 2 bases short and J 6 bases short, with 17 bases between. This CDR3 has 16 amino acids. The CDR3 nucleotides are TGTGCCAGCTCACCATTTGGCAGGGAGGTAGGTCAGCCCCAGCATCTT. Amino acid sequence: CASSPFGREVGQPQHL.